This T cell receptor (beta chain) was sequenced for a study of cytomegalovirus exposure and HLA in healthy donors. Study-wide results and limits: According to a later analysis, donors in an Asian-associated ancestry cluster reportedly had fewer N-insertions than the 666-donor mean. In a later analysis, TCR association rates varied by HLA locus: DRB1 most, HLA-C fewest.

To note about this clone: Its antigen is not known.

Amplification used 60 Vbeta primers and 13 Jbeta primers. Libraries were prepared by immunoSEQ multiplex PCR; TCRdb keeps only in-frame clonotypes and omits some of them. The sample contains fewer than 200,000 clones, 70% to 80% of which appear only once. J gave up 4 bases and V 3 bases, and 5 bases lay outside the gene matches. The CDR3 contains 14 residues. Looked up from germline, CDR1 is ENHRY and CDR2 is SYGVKD. The sequenced sample consisted of PBMCs. The receptor comes from a woman in her thirties or forties in good health and CMV-seronegative. The V and J genes are TRBV10-3 and TRBJ2-7, with TRBD1 matching 8 bases. The CDR3 DNA reads as TGTGCCATCAGTGAAGCCGGGACAGGATACGAGCAGTACTTC. Amino acids: CAISEAGTGYEQYF.